The 5 T cell receptor beta chains presented below share a single source sample, sequenced in a study of cytomegalovirus exposure and HLA in healthy donors. The primer mix had 60 Vbeta and 13 Jbeta primers. Assay: immunoSEQ multiplex PCR; the TCRdb copy retains only in-frame clones and omits some. The table shows some 130,000 clones, with over 70% occurring only once. The sequenced sample consisted of PBMCs. Receptors were obtained from a woman aged 18-35 years in good health and CMV-seronegative.

The chain couples TRBV5-5 to TRBJ2-5; TRBD2 matches 14 bases. The CDR3 has 18 residues. Germline trimming cut 2 bases from V and 3 bases from J; bases unmatched to any gene: 9. Germline V gene data show CDR1 as SGHKS and CDR2 as YYEKEE (reference sequence). CDR3 DNA: TGTGCCAGCAGCTTAATCAGGATGGGACTAGCGGGAGAAGAGACCCAGTACTTC. Its protein product is CASSLIRMGLAGEETQYF.

The CDR3 region is CAWRRTGHQSTDTQYF. Written as DNA, the CDR3 is TGTGCCTGGAGGAGGACAGGCCATCAAAGCACAGATACGCAGTATTTT. The chain employs TRBV30 and TRBJ2-3; 7 positions match TRBD1. The CDR3 is 16 residues long. The trim removed 3 bases at V and 0 bases at J, leaving 9 bases unmatched. Germline values: CDR1 GTSNPN, CDR2 SVGIG (reference sequence).

In its sample, this clone was seen a few times. This chain joins TRBV19 and TRBJ2-2; D gene unclear. The ends were cut back, 5 bases at V and 4 bases at J, with 8 bases in the middle. The CDR3 spans 13 residues. The germline V gene has CDR1 LNHDA and CDR2 SQIVND (reference sequence). CDR3: CASSLILTGELFF. CDR3 in DNA: TGTGCCAGTAGTCTAATTCTCACCGGGGAGCTGTTTTTT. Using reference TRBV19 and TRBJ2-2 for the parts outside the CDR3, the full variable domain is DGGITQSPKYLFRKEGQNVTLSCEQNLNHDAMYWYRQDPGQGLRLIYYSQIVNDFQKGDIAEGYSVSREKKESFPLTVTSAQKNPTAFYLCASSLILTGELFFGEGSRLTVL.

This clone was counted once. The V and J genes are TRBV29-1 and TRBJ1-1, with unresolved D. CDR3 length: 12 residues. Germline V lookup: CDR1 SQVTM, CDR2 ANQGSEA. V dropped 6 bases and J dropped 2 bases, with 10 bases sitting between them. This CDR3 is CSVVTENTEAFF. Here the CDR3 DNA reads TGCAGCGTGGTCACAGAAAACACTGAAGCTTTCTTT.

This chain links TRBV5-1 with TRBJ2-2; tentative D call: TRBD2 (6 bases). The CDR3 consists of 17 residues. Deletions cut 0 bases from V and 5 bases from J, with 17 bases between. The germline V gene encodes CDR1 SGHRS and CDR2 YFSETQ. The CDR3 loop reads CASSLEFASGRTGELFF. In nucleotides, the CDR3 is TGCGCCAGCAGCTTGGAGTTTGCGTCAGGGAGGACCGGGGAGCTGTTTTTT.